This TCR beta chain emerged from a study of memory CD4+ T cells and cytomegalovirus serostatus. Study background: Of the healthy Belgian adults, 9 or 10 were CMV seropositive and 24 seronegative. Study findings and constraints: Suggested: most of the CMV-linked TCR signature lies in CD4+ memory cells. Of 150 to 200 reported CMV TCRbeta sequences, 67 were found in memory CD4+ repertoires.

Concerning this clone: Antigen unknown.

TCRdb keeps only in-frame clones here, not all; method: immunoSEQ multiplex PCR. The data contain about 75,000 clones, 60% to 80% of them singletons. The sort gate was single viable CD3+CD4+CD8-CD45RO+ cells for memory CD4+ T cells. This CDR3 comprises 15 residues. Germline V gives CDR1 SGHKS, CDR2 YYEKEE (reference sequence). V was pared by 2 bases and J by 1 base, with 12 bases between. The specimen sequenced was memory CD4+ T cells from blood. This TCR was recovered from an adult in good health and CMV-seropositive. V and J are TRBV5-5 and TRBJ1-1; possible D gene TRBD1, 5 bases. Here the CDR3 reads CASSLRVGGNTEAFF. CDR3 DNA: TGTGCCAGCAGCTTACGGGTGGGGGGGAACACTGAAGCTTTCTTT.